The clone carrying this T cell receptor beta chain was counted only a few times. Antigen unknown. This specimen belongs to a study of cytomegalovirus exposure and HLA in healthy donors. Study-wide points: The study designated around 150 TCR beta chains cytomegalovirus-associated. Later, an analysis showed that TCR beta chains associated with HLA were more clonally expanded than others that were equally common. A link between a missense DCLRE1C variant and TCR beta V- and J-gene trimming emerged from a later analysis. Some V segments (TRBV6-2 and TRBV6-3 among them) were excluded as indistinguishable.

CDR3 length: 15 residues. V was clipped by 2 bases and J by 12 bases; unmatched bases: 12. Per the germline V gene, CDR1 is MDHEN and CDR2 is SYDVKM. 13 Jbeta primers and 60 Vbeta primers were used for the PCR. Profiled with immunoSEQ multiplex PCR; TCRdb holds only in-frame clones, not every one. This sample has approximately 100,000 clones, with around 80% found just once. The sequence came from a woman between 35 and 50 years old in good health and CMV-seronegative. The specimen was PBMCs. The chain has TRBV28 and TRBJ1-2; 10 bases align to TRBD1. The CDR3 loop reads CASSLRDRGIWLHTF. Here the CDR3 DNA reads TGTGCCAGCAGTTTAAGGGACAGGGGTATATGGCTACACACCTTC.